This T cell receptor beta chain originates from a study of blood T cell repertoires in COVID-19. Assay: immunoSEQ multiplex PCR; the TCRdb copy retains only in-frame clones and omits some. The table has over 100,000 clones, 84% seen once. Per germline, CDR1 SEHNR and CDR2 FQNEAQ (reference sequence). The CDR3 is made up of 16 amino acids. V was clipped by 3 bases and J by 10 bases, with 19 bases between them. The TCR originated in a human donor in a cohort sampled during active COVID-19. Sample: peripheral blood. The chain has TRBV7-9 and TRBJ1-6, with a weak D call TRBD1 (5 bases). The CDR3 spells CASSLSPGAWDSPLHF. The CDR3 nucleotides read TGTGCCAGCAGCTTGAGCCCGGGAGCATGGGACTCACCCCTCCACTTT.